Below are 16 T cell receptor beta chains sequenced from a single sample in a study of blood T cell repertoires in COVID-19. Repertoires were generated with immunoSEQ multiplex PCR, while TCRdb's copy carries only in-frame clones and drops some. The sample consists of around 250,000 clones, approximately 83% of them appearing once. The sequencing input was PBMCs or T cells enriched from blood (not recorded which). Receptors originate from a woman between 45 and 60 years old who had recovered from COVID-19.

The CDR3 DNA sequence: TGTGCCAGCAGGCGACAGGGCCGGCAGCCCCAGCATTTT. Its protein product is CASRRQGRQPQHF. The rearrangement uses TRBV6-6 and TRBJ1-5, with TRBD1 matching over 7 bases. The CDR3 sequence is 13 residues long. V shed 6 bases, J shed 7 bases, and the junction held 6 bases outside the gene matches. The germline gives CDR1 MNHNY, CDR2 SVGAGI (reference sequence).

The CDR3 nucleotides read TGTGCCAGCAGTTTTTGGACAGGGGGTTGGAATTCACCCCTCCACTTT. This gives the protein CASSFWTGGWNSPLHF. The chain has TRBV28 and TRBJ1-6; TRBD1 matches at 10 bases. Germline loops: CDR1 MDHEN, CDR2 SYDVKM. The CDR3 runs 16 residues. The trim removed 3 bases at V and 7 bases at J, leaving 6 bases unmatched.

The CDR3 sequence is CASSLGGLAEGQFF. Here the CDR3 DNA reads TGTGCCAGCAGCTTAGGGGGACTAGCGGAAGGGCAGTTCTTC. J is TRBJ2-1 and V is TRBV7-9; 11 bases map to TRBD2. The V and J ends lost 1 base and 12 bases, in that order; junction bases with no gene match: 5. Germline V CDR1 and CDR2: SEHNR, FQNEAQ (reference sequence). This CDR3 comprises 14 residues. The full variable domain, completed using reference TRBV7-9 and TRBJ2-1, is DTGVSQNPRHKITKRGQNVTFRCDPISEHNRLYWYRQTLGQGPEFLTYFQNEAQLEKSRLLSDRFSAERPKGSFSTLEIQRTEQGDSAMYLCASSLGGLAEGQFFGPGTRLTVL.

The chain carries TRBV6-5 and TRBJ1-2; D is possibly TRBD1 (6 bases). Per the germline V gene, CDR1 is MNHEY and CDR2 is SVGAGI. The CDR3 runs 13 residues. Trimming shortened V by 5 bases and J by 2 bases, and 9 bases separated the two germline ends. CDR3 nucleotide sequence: TGTGCCAGCAGTCCCGGACAGAACTATGGCTACACCTTC. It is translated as CASSPGQNYGYTF.

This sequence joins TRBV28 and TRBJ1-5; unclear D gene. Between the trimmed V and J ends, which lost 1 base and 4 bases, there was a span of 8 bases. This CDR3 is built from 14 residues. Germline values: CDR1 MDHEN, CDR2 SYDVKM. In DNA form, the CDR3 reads TGTGCCAGCAGTTTATCCAGGCTGAATCAGCCCCAGCATTTT. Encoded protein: CASSLSRLNQPQHF.

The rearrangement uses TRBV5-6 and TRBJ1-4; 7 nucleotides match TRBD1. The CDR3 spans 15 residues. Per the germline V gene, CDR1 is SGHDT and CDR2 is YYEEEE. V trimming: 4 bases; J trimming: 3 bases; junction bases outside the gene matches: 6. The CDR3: CASSPTGQANEKLFF. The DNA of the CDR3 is TGTGCCAGCAGCCCGACAGGGCAAGCTAATGAAAAACTGTTTTTT.

The CDR3 sequence: CASSFSGNQETQYF. The CDR3 DNA reads TGCGCCAGCAGCTTTTCCGGGAACCAAGAGACCCAGTACTTC. The chain carries TRBV5-1 and TRBJ2-5; perhaps TRBD2 as D (5 bases). CDR3 size: 14 residues. V lost 2 bases and J 0 bases, leaving 8 bases between the germline ends. Germline assignment: CDR1 SGHRS and CDR2 YFSETQ.

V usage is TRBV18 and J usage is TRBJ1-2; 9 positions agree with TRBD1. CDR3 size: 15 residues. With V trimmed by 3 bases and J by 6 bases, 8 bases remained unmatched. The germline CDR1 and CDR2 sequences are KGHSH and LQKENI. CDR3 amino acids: CASSPDPGQGHGYTF. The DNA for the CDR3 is TGTGCCAGCTCACCCGATCCGGGACAGGGTCATGGCTACACCTTC. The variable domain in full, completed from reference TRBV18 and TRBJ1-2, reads NAGVMQNPRHLVRRRGQEARLRCSPMKGHSHVYWYRQLPEEGLKFMVYLQKENIIDESGMPKERFSAEFPKEGPSILRIQQVVRGDSAAYFCASSPDPGQGHGYTFGSGTRLTVV.

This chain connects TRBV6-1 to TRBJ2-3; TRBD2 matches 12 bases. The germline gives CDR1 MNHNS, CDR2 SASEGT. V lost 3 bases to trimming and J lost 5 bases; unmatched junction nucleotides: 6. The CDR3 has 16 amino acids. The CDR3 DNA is TGTGCCAGCAGTGATCCGGGACTAGCGGGTGGAGATACGCAGTATTTT. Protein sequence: CASSDPGLAGGDTQYF.

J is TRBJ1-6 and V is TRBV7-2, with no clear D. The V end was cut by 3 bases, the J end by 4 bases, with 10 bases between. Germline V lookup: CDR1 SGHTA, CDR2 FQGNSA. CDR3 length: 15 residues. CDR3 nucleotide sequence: TGTGCCAGCAGCTTGAGGGAGATGTATAATTCACCCCTCCACTTT. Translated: CASSLREMYNSPLHF. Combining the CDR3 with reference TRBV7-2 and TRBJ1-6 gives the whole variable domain GAGVSQSPSNKVTEKGKDVELRCDPISGHTALYWYRQSLGQGLEFLIYFQGNSAPDKSGLPSDRFSAERTGGSVSTLTIQRTQQEDSAVYLCASSLREMYNSPLHFGNGTRLTVT.

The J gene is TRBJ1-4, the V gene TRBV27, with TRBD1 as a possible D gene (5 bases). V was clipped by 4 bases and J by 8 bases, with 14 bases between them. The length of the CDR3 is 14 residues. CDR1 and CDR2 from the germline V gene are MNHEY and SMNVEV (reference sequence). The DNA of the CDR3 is TGTGCCAGCAGTTCTCTGGGGGGTGGAGAAAAACTGTTTTTT. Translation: CASSSLGGGEKLFF.

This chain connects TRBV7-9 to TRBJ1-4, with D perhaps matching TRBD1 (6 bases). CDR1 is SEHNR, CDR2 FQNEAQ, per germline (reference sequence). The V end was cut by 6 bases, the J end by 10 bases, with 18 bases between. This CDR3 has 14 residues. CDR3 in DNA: TGTGCCAGCAGTTCACAGGGCGGGCTGGCAAAACTGTTTTTT. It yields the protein CASSSQGGLAKLFF.

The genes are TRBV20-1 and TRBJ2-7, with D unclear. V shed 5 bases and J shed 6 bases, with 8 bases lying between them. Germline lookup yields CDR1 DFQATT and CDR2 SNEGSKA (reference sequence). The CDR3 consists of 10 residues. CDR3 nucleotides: TGCAGTGCTGGGCACGGCGAGCAGTACTTC. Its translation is CSAGHGEQYF.

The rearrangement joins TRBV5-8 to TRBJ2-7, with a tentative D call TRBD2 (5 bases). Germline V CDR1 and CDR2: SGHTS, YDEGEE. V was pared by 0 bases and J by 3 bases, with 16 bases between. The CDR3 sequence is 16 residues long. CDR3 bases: TGTGCCAGCAGCTTGGGGGAGCCCGGGTCCCTCTACGAGCAGTACTTC. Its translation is CASSLGEPGSLYEQYF.

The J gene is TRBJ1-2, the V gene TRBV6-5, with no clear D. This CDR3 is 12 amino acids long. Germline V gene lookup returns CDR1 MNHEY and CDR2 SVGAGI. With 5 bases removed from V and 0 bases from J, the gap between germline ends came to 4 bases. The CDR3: CASSTSNYGYTF. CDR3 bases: TGTGCCAGCAGTACATCTAACTATGGCTACACCTTC.

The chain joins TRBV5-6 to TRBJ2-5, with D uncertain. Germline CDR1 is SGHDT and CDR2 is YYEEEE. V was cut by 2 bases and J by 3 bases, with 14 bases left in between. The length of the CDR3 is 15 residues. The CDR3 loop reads CASSLRTPIEETQYF. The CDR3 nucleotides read TGTGCCAGCAGCTTACGCACCCCGATAGAAGAGACCCAGTACTTC. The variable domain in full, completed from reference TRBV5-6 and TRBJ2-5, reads DAGVTQSPTHLIKTRGQQVTLRCSPKSGHDTVSWYQQALGQGPQFIFQYYEEEERQRGNFPDRFSGHQFPNYSSELNVNALLLGDSALYLCASSLRTPIEETQYFGPGTRLLVL.